Listed below are T cell receptor beta chains from one sample, sequenced in a study of blood T cell repertoires in COVID-19. TCRdb's copy holds only in-frame clones and misses some; the assay was immunoSEQ multiplex PCR. The repertoire has over 300,000 clones, 70% to 90% of them found once; the top ten carry approximately 8.8%. The sequenced material came from PBMCs or T cells enriched from blood (not recorded which). These receptors came from a middle-aged woman who had recovered from COVID-19. CDR3s include the opening cysteine and the closing phenylalanine or tryptophan. Each record gives: V gene, J gene, CDR3 protein.

V: TRBV19; J: TRBJ2-1; CDR3: CASRMDRVLYNEQFF
V: TRBV7-3; J: TRBJ2-5; CDR3: CASSLSRREEETQYF
V: TRBV5-4; J: TRBJ1-1; CDR3: CASSFPPGGRTEAFF
V: TRBV12-5; J: TRBJ2-5; CDR3: CASGSAQQVPQETQYF
V: TRBV6-2/TRBV6-3; J: TRBJ2-5; CDR3: CASSLAGGAWETQYF
V: TRBV30; J: TRBJ2-3; CDR3: CAWSILAGLIPNADTQYF
V: TRBV7-9; J: TRBJ1-4; CDR3: CASSTDRGRVEKLFF
V: TRBV20-1; J: TRBJ2-1; CDR3: CSADRMNEQFF
V: TRBV23-1; J: TRBJ1-3; CDR3: CASNSRDSLSGNTIYF
V: TRBV6-5; J: TRBJ1-5; CDR3: CASSATGSNQPQHF
V: TRBV9; J: TRBJ2-5; CDR3: CASSVASGSAQETQYF
V: TRBV28; J: TRBJ2-1; CDR3: CASEGSGLAGLNYNEQFF
V: TRBV7-3; J: TRBJ2-7; CDR3: CASRWVEAGLGSEQYF